This passage covers 14 T cell receptor beta chains from one sample sequenced in a study of PD-1 blockade in mismatch repair-deficient tumors. The table came from immunoSEQ multiplex PCR; TCRdb's copy has only in-frame clones and leaves some out. The repertoire holds 100,000 or so clones, approximately 83% seen once, with around 6.5% in the top ten. Sequencing was performed on peripheral blood, taken approximately 36 weeks after starting pembrolizumab. The source is an adult with mismatch repair-deficient cancer.

The rearrangement uses TRBV7-6 and TRBJ2-7; either TRBD1 or TRBD2 may supply D (5 bases each). CDR3 length: 16 amino acids. Germline V gene sequence: CDR1 SGHVS, CDR2 FNYEAQ. Between the trimmed V and J ends, which lost 2 bases and 5 bases, there was a span of 19 bases. CDR3 region: CASSLYLGPRGDEQYF. CDR3 DNA: TGTGCCAGCAGCTTATATCTCGGGCCTCGGGGCGACGAGCAGTACTTC. Variable domain in full (rest from reference TRBV7-6 and TRBJ2-7): GAGVSQSPRYKVTKRGQDVALRCDPISGHVSLYWYRQALGQGPEFLTYFNYEAQQDKSGLPNDRFSAERPEGSISTLTIQRTEQRDSAMYRCASSLYLGPRGDEQYFGPGTRLTVT.

The chain carries TRBV5-1 and TRBJ1-1; D uncertain. CDR3 length equals 15 residues. V lost 0 bases and J 7 bases, leaving 16 bases between the germline ends. Germline V gives CDR1 SGHRS, CDR2 YFSETQ. The CDR3 sequence: CASSLEGWRRDEAFF. As DNA, the CDR3 is TGCGCCAGCAGCTTGGAGGGATGGAGGAGGGATGAAGCTTTCTTT.

This chain's CDR3 is CASSLEISYNEQFF. Here the CDR3 DNA reads TGTGCCAGTAGTCTCGAGATCTCCTACAATGAGCAGTTCTTC. The chain has TRBV19 and TRBJ2-1; D gene uncertain. The V and J ends lost 5 bases and 0 bases respectively, with 8 bases between them. The CDR3 has 14 residues. Germline loops: CDR1 LNHDA, CDR2 SQIVND (reference sequence). Variable domain in full (rest from reference TRBV19 and TRBJ2-1): DGGITQSPKYLFRKEGQNVTLSCEQNLNHDAMYWYRQDPGQGLRLIYYSQIVNDFQKGDIAEGYSVSREKKESFPLTVTSAQKNPTAFYLCASSLEISYNEQFFGPGTRLTVL.

The chain recombines TRBV14 with TRBJ1-2; tentatively, D is TRBD1 (6 bases). Germline V gene sequence: CDR1 SGHDN, CDR2 FVKESK. V shed 1 base and J shed 7 bases, with 16 bases lying between them. CDR3 length: 15 residues. CDR3 protein: CASSQAGTLGPGYTF. The CDR3 nucleotides read TGTGCCAGCAGCCAAGCAGGGACACTGGGCCCTGGCTACACCTTC.

The chain combines TRBV19 with TRBJ2-7, with 9 bases matching TRBD2. Germline-derived CDR1 and CDR2 are LNHDA and SQIVND (reference sequence). This CDR3 has 14 residues. The ends lost 3 bases at V and 7 bases at J; junction bases unmatched: 7. CDR3 in DNA: TGTGCCAGTAGTATTCCGGGACTAGCTGGAGAGCAGTACTTC. Translating it yields CASSIPGLAGEQYF.

This clone was observed once. This chain joins TRBV9 and TRBJ2-7; D remains ambiguous. This CDR3 is 15 amino acids long. Germline V CDR1 and CDR2: SGDLS, YYNGEE. V was clipped by 0 bases and J by 1 base, with 11 bases between them. CDR3 amino acids: CASSVGAAGSYEQYF. The CDR3 nucleotides read TGTGCCAGCAGCGTAGGGGCGGCCGGTTCCTACGAGCAGTACTTC.

J is TRBJ2-2 and V is TRBV9, with D perhaps TRBD2 (5 bases). With 7 bases removed from V and 3 bases from J, the gap between germline ends came to 19 bases. This CDR3 is built from 16 residues. Germline-derived CDR1 and CDR2 are SGDLS and YYNGEE. DNA of the CDR3: TGTGCCAGCTCCAACGGGCGGGTGGCGTACACCGGGGAGCTGTTTTTT. It yields the protein CASSNGRVAYTGELFF.

This chain connects TRBV9 to TRBJ2-3; 9 positions match TRBD2. Germline V gene lookup returns CDR1 SGDLS and CDR2 YYNGEE. With V trimmed by 3 bases and J by 4 bases, 6 bases remained unmatched. This CDR3 comprises 15 residues. DNA for the CDR3: TGTGCCAGCAGCGGACCAGCGGGAGGTCCAGATACGCAGTATTTT. Its protein is CASSGPAGGPDTQYF.

CDR3 sequence: CASSPNPKSYEQYF. The CDR3 DNA follows: TGTGCCAGCTCACCAAACCCAAAGTCCTACGAGCAGTACTTC. J is TRBJ2-7 and V is TRBV18, with unresolved D. The germline gives CDR1 KGHSH, CDR2 LQKENI. This CDR3 comprises 14 residues. V lost 2 bases to trimming and J lost 1 base, with 9 bases between them.

This clone was picked up one time. The rearrangement joins TRBV7-2 to TRBJ2-1; D not certain. Germline CDR1 is SGHTA and CDR2 is FQGNSA. This CDR3 is 11 amino acids long. Trimming took off 3 bases at V and 6 bases at J, with 3 bases between the two ends. The CDR3 loop is CASSFSNEQFF. CDR3 in DNA: TGTGCCAGCAGCTTTAGCAATGAGCAGTTCTTC.

The J gene is TRBJ1-5, the V gene TRBV27; D may be TRBD1 (6 bases). The CDR3 has 16 amino acids. V gave up 7 bases and J gave up 3 bases, with 19 bases separating them. Germline V gives CDR1 MNHEY, CDR2 SMNVEV (reference sequence). CDR3 region: CASMKGGGWDNQPQHF. The CDR3 region has the DNA TGTGCCAGCATGAAGGGGGGGGGTTGGGACAATCAGCCCCAGCATTTT.

The genes are TRBV18 and TRBJ1-4, with 8 bases identical to TRBD1. V was clipped by 2 bases and J by 6 bases; unmatched bases: 5. Germline V gene sequence: CDR1 KGHSH, CDR2 LQKENI. CDR3 length: 15 amino acids. CDR3 in amino acids: CASSPRQGTDEKLFF. In nucleotides, the CDR3 is TGTGCCAGCTCACCAAGACAGGGGACAGATGAAAAACTGTTTTTT. Based on the CDR3 plus reference TRBV18 and TRBJ1-4, the full variable domain is NAGVMQNPRHLVRRRGQEARLRCSPMKGHSHVYWYRQLPEEGLKFMVYLQKENIIDESGMPKERFSAEFPKEGPSILRIQQVVRGDSAAYFCASSPRQGTDEKLFFGSGTQLSVL.

The V and J genes are TRBV7-8 and TRBJ2-1; tentative D call: TRBD2 (6 bases). The length of the CDR3 is 15 residues. The V and J ends lost 1 base and 9 bases respectively, with 16 bases between them. From germline, CDR1 is SGHVS and CDR2 FQNEAQ. CDR3 in amino acids: CASSLVGGRLVEQFF. In DNA, the CDR3 is TGTGCCAGCAGCTTAGTGGGGGGAAGATTGGTTGAGCAGTTCTTC.

This clone was counted only a few times. The chain links TRBV2 to TRBJ2-2; perhaps TRBD2 as D (6 bases). There are 16 residues in the CDR3. The germline V gene encodes CDR1 SNHLY and CDR2 FYNNEI. Trimming left V 2 bases short and J 1 base short, with 11 bases between. The CDR3 protein is CASSEQAGWNTGELFF. In DNA form, the CDR3 reads TGTGCCAGCAGTGAACAGGCGGGATGGAACACCGGGGAGCTGTTTTTT. Combining the CDR3 with reference TRBV2 and TRBJ2-2 gives the whole variable domain EPEVTQTPSHQVTQMGQEVILRCVPISNHLYFYWYRQILGQKVEFLVSFYNNEISEKSEIFDDQFSVERPDGSNFTLKIRSTKLEDSAMYFCASSEQAGWNTGELFFGEGSRLTVL.